The clone carrying this T cell receptor (beta chain) was seen repeatedly, ten times or more. MiXCR, applied by TCRdb to the 5' RACE reads, yields one record per CDR3 protein. The table has 52,000 or so distinct CDR3 sequences, about a fifth seen once. Tregs were sorted as CD4+CD25+CD127-/low cells. The CDR3 spans 15 residues. Germline assignment: CDR1 SSHAT and CDR2 FNYEAQ (reference sequence). V was cut by 3 bases and J by 0 bases, with 9 bases left in between. Sequencing was done on a sample of tumor-infiltrating Tregs sorted from the breast tumor. This chain joins TRBV7-7 and TRBJ2-1, with D possibly TRBD1 on 5 matching bases. The receptor was derived from a female donor with breast cancer. The CDR3 sequence: CASSFRQSSYNEQFF. CDR3 nucleotides: TGTGCCAGCAGCTTTCGACAGAGCTCCTACAATGAGCAGTTCTTC. The variable domain in full, with the rest retrieved from reference TRBV7-7 and TRBJ2-1, is GAGVSQSPRYKVTKRGQDVTLRCDPISSHATLYWYQQALGQGPEFLTYFNYEAQPDKSGLPSDRFSAERPEGSISTLTIQRTEQRDSAMYRCASSFRQSSYNEQFFGPGTRLTVL.